This T cell receptor beta chain was retrieved from a study of cytotoxic CD8 clonotypes in ibrutinib-treated CLL. Study conclusions and caveats: Collection times varied between progressing and sustained-remission patients. In comparison with age-matched healthy donors, baseline clonality was higher and tracked circulating CD8+ T-cell counts.

Germline values: CDR1 MNHEY, CDR2 SVGAGI. V was cut by 0 bases and J by 5 bases, with 7 bases left in between. This CDR3 comprises 14 residues. This clone has a handful of counts. The antigen is undetermined. T cells were sequenced at a targeted depth of 1 in 200,000 to 1 in 1 million. Sequencing used immunoSEQ multiplex PCR; TCRdb keeps in-frame clones, though not all of them. The sample contains over 75,000 clones, around 73% of which appear only once. Genomic DNA in an amount of approximately 2.2 micrograms was extracted from cryopreserved PBMCs and used for the preparation of TCR beta libraries. The gene calls are TRBV6-5 and TRBJ1-4; D is possibly TRBD1 (6 bases). The sample here was PBMCs, taken after 12 months of ibrutinib treatment. This receptor was taken from a human donor with chronic lymphocytic leukemia. The CDR3 DNA reads as TGTGCCAGCAGTTACTCGGACAGCAATGAAAAACTGTTTTTT. Amino acids: CASSYSDSNEKLFF.